One and the same sample provided the 6 T cell receptor beta chains below, sequenced in a study of blood T cell repertoires in COVID-19. The data were produced by immunoSEQ multiplex PCR, yet TCRdb's version contains in-frame clones alone and is incomplete. In the table there are roughly 290,000 clones, approximately 85% of which are singletons. What was sequenced was PBMCs or T cells enriched from blood (not recorded which). These receptors originate from a man in his thirties or forties who had recovered from COVID-19.

V is TRBV30 and J is TRBJ2-1; D is uncertain. This CDR3 comprises 12 residues. V was pared by 0 bases and J by 8 bases, with 8 bases between. The germline V gene has CDR1 GTSNPN and CDR2 SVGIG (reference sequence). For the CDR3, the DNA is TGTGCCTGGAGTGTAAACTTCGATGAGCAGTTCTTC. Its translation: CAWSVNFDEQFF. Combining the CDR3 with reference TRBV30 and TRBJ2-1 gives the whole variable domain SQTIHQWPATLVQPVGSPLSLECTVEGTSNPNLYWYRQAAGRGLQLLFYSVGIGQISSEVPQNLSASRPQDRQFILSSKKLLLSDSGFYLCAWSVNFDEQFFGPGTRLTVL.

This chain uses TRBV6-5 with TRBJ1-6; 7 bases are a match to TRBD1. The CDR3 runs 16 residues. The V and J ends lost 0 bases and 2 bases, in that order; junction bases with no gene match: 1. Per the germline V gene, CDR1 is MNHEY and CDR2 is SVGAGI. Here the CDR3 reads CASSYSGTAYNSPLHF. In DNA form, the CDR3 reads TGTGCCAGCAGTTACTCCGGGACAGCCTATAATTCACCCCTCCACTTT.

The chain recombines TRBV19 with TRBJ2-2, with TRBD2 identical over 12 bases. CDR1 and CDR2 from the germline V gene are LNHDA and SQIVND (reference sequence). V lost 7 bases, J lost 5 bases, and 11 bases stayed unmatched. This CDR3 is built from 17 residues. CDR3 DNA sequence: TGTGCCAGTAAGCGGGCTAGCGGGGGGGCCAATACCGGGGAGCTGTTTTTT. Residues: CASKRASGGANTGELFF. The full variable domain, completed using reference TRBV19 and TRBJ2-2, is DGGITQSPKYLFRKEGQNVTLSCEQNLNHDAMYWYRQDPGQGLRLIYYSQIVNDFQKGDIAEGYSVSREKKESFPLTVTSAQKNPTAFYLCASKRASGGANTGELFFGEGSRLTVL.

The chain carries TRBV5-6 and TRBJ1-2; TRBD1 might be the D (6 bases). V shed 3 bases and J shed 6 bases, with 15 bases lying between them. Germline V lookup: CDR1 SGHDT, CDR2 YYEEEE. The CDR3 covers 14 residues. CDR3 region: CASSSGQLWDGYTF. The CDR3 region has the DNA TGTGCCAGCAGCTCAGGACAGCTTTGGGATGGCTACACCTTC. The entire variable domain, with the rest obtained from reference TRBV5-6 and TRBJ1-2, is as follows: DAGVTQSPTHLIKTRGQQVTLRCSPKSGHDTVSWYQQALGQGPQFIFQYYEEEERQRGNFPDRFSGHQFPNYSSELNVNALLLGDSALYLCASSSGQLWDGYTFGSGTRLTVV.

The gene calls are TRBV7-9 and TRBJ1-1, with D tentatively TRBD1 (6 bases). Trimming stripped 1 base from V and 10 bases from J, with 13 bases between. CDR3 size: 13 residues. Germline V gene data show CDR1 as SEHNR and CDR2 as FQNEAQ (reference sequence). The CDR3 loop reads CASSLVAGAVAFF. For the CDR3, the DNA is TGTGCCAGCAGCTTAGTTGCGGGGGCGGTAGCTTTCTTT.

The rearrangement joins TRBV9 to TRBJ2-2, with D possibly TRBD1 on 8 matching bases. V lost 3 bases, J lost 3 bases, and 15 bases lay in between. The CDR3 covers 16 residues. Germline lookup yields CDR1 SGDLS and CDR2 YYNGEE. The CDR3 spells CASSADRGGDTGELFF. CDR3 in DNA: TGTGCCAGCAGCGCCGACAGGGGAGGGGACACCGGGGAGCTGTTTTTT.